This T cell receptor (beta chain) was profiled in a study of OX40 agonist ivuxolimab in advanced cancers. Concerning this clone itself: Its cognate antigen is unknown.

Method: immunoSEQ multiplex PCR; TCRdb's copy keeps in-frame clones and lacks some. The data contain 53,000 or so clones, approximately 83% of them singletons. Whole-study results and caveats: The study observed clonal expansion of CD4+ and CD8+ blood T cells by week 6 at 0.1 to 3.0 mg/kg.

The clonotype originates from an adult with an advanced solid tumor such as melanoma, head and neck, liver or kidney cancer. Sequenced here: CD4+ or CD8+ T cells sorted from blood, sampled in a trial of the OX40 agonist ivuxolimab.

Written as DNA, the CDR3 is TGTGCCAGCAGCTTCCGGCCGACAGGAGGGCAAGAGACCCAGTACTTC. This codes for CASSFRPTGGQETQYF. This rearrangement joins TRBV7-9 to TRBJ2-5, with D tentatively TRBD1 or TRBD2 (6 bases each). CDR3 size: 16 residues. The V and J ends lost 3 bases and 2 bases respectively, with 16 bases between them. Germline CDR1 reads SEHNR; CDR2 reads FQNEAQ (reference sequence).